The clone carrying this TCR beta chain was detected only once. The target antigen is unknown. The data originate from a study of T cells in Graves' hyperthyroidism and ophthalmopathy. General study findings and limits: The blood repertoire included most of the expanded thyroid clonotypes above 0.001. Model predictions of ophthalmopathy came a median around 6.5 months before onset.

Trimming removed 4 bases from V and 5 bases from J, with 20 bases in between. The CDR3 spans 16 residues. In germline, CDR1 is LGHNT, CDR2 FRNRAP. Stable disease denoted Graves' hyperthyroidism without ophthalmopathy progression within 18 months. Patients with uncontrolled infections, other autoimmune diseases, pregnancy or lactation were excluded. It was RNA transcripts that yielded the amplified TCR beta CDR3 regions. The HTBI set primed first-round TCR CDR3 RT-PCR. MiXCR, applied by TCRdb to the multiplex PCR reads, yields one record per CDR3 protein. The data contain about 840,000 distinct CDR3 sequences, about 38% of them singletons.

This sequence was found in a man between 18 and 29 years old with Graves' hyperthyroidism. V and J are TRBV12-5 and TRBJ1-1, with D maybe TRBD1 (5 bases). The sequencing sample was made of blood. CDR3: CASGSPGGIYATEAFF. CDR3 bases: TGTGCTAGTGGTTCCCCCGGGGGGATTTATGCAACTGAAGCTTTCTTT. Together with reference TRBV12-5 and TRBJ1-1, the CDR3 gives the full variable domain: DARVTQTPRHKVTEMGQEVTMRCQPILGHNTVFWYRQTMMQGLELLAYFRNRAPLDDSGMPKDRFSAEMPDATLATLKIQPSEPRDSAVYFCASGSPGGIYATEAFFGQGTRLTVV.